This T cell receptor beta chain is drawn from a study of OX40 agonist ivuxolimab in advanced cancers. About the study: Three patients showed partial responses: one hepatocellular carcinoma and two cutaneous melanoma cases.

TCRdb's table, derived via immunoSEQ multiplex PCR, lists solely in-frame clones and lacks some. The sample records about 50,000 clones, 85% to 90% being singletons. Whole-study findings and limits: Partly responding patients at 0.1-3.0 mg/kg showed some of the smallest clonal expansion.

Notes on this clone: What it recognizes is unknown.

The CDR3 spans 15 residues. CDR1 is MRHNA, CDR2 SNTAGT, per germline. V shed 0 bases and J 7 bases; nucleotides not matched to a gene: 4. The chain is built from TRBV6-4 and TRBJ2-1, with TRBD1 matching over 9 bases. The TCR was taken from an adult with an advanced solid tumor such as melanoma, head and neck, liver or kidney cancer. Here the sequenced sample was CD4+ or CD8+ T cells sorted from blood, taken in a trial of the OX40 agonist ivuxolimab. The CDR3 is CASSDSPQGANEQFF. In DNA, the CDR3 is TGTGCCAGCAGTGACTCGCCACAGGGGGCGAATGAGCAGTTCTTC.